By proportion, the clone carrying this TCR beta chain is medium-sized (0.01 to 0.1%). The sample comes from a study of metastatic and nonmetastatic thyroid tumors. Trimming pared 6 bases from V and 2 bases from J, leaving 10 bases between. The CDR3 sequence is 13 residues long. TCRdb ran MiXCR on the PCR reads. The sample consists of about 12,000 clones, over 20% of them appearing once. No treatment of any kind had been given to any patient before thyroid surgery. The V gene is TRBV12-3 or TRBV12-4, the J gene TRBJ1-2, with D possibly being TRBD1 (5 bases). The source material was adjacent normal tissue. This TCR was recovered from a female donor with papillary thyroid cancer or a benign thyroid nodule (not recorded which). Some clones in this sample may be carry-over from other donors' samples. CDR3 loop: CASRWDGNYGYTF. CDR3 sequence (DNA): TGTGCCAGCAGATGGGACGGCAACTATGGCTACACCTTC.